These 6 T cell receptor beta chains were sequenced from one sample in a study of OX40 agonist ivuxolimab in advanced cancers. Clones were sequenced by immunoSEQ multiplex PCR, and TCRdb holds only the in-frame ones, with some missing. The table lists 26,000 or so clones, 85% to 90% of them singletons, with approximately 20% in the top ten. Here the sequenced sample was CD4+ or CD8+ T cells sorted from blood, taken in a trial of the OX40 agonist ivuxolimab. The receptors derive from an adult with an advanced solid tumor such as melanoma, head and neck, liver or kidney cancer.

This chain uses TRBV7-3 with TRBJ2-1; TRBD2 agrees at 7 bases. The V gene's germline CDR1 is SGHTA and CDR2 FQGTGA. The CDR3 is made up of 15 amino acids. Trimming took 1 base from V and 2 from J; bases not matched to a gene: 2. The CDR3 here is CASSLMGTTYNEQFF. CDR3 bases: TGTGCCAGCAGCTTAATGGGGACTACCTACAATGAGCAGTTCTTC.

This clone ranks as medium-sized (0.01 to 0.1%). Other DNA sequences of this sample code for an identical CDR3. The CDR3: CASSELGGGPQETQYF. CDR3 coding DNA: TGTGCCAGCAGTGAATTGGGTGGGGGCCCGCAAGAGACCCAGTACTTC. The chain has TRBV6-1 and TRBJ2-5; TRBD1 is a possible D gene (6 bases). The V end was cut by 2 bases, the J end by 2 bases, with 15 bases between. The CDR3 runs to 16 residues. Germline-derived CDR1 and CDR2 are MNHNS and SASEGT.

In its sample, this clone was seen once. This chain connects TRBV2 to TRBJ1-2; D gene unclear. This CDR3 comprises 14 residues. CDR1 and CDR2 (germline): SNHLY, FYNNEI. V lost 2 bases to trimming and J lost 5 bases, with 12 bases between them. DNA for the CDR3: TGTGCCAGCAGTGAAAGGTCGGCGAATTATGGCTACACCTTC. Translation: CASSERSANYGYTF.

The CDR3 loop reads CASSFGAGQQYF. In nucleotides, the CDR3 is TGTGCCAGCAGTTTCGGAGCGGGACAGCAGTACTTC. The chain uses TRBV28 and TRBJ2-7, with 7 bases identical to TRBD2. The CDR3 length is 12 residues. Germline assignment: CDR1 MDHEN and CDR2 SYDVKM. Germline trimming cut 3 bases from V and 8 bases from J; bases unmatched to any gene: 4.

The rearrangement links TRBV5-4 to TRBJ2-1; 9 nucleotides match TRBD2. Germline V gives CDR1 SGHNT, CDR2 YYREEE (reference sequence). The CDR3 totals 15 residues. Unmatched junction bases numbered 7, after V lost 4 bases and J lost 5 bases. As DNA, the CDR3 is TGTGCCAGCAGCCCCCCCCTAGCGGGAAACAATGAGCAGTTCTTC. Translated, it gives CASSPPLAGNNEQFF.

This clone appeared a single time. CDR3 loop: CASSAGTSNTGELFF. CDR3 nucleotides: TGTGCCAGCAGCGCCGGGACTAGTAACACCGGGGAGCTGTTTTTT. The chain carries TRBV27 and TRBJ2-2, with 8 bases that match TRBD2. CDR1 is MNHEY, CDR2 SMNVEV, per germline (reference sequence). The CDR3 length is 15 residues. V gave up 6 bases and J gave up 2 bases; unmatched junction bases: 5.